This section outlines one TCR beta chain sequence together with its context. Its antigen is as yet unknown. This may come from a read error, since a much larger clone is one base off. CDR1 and CDR2 from the germline V gene are LNHDA and SQIVND (reference sequence). The CDR3 is 15 amino acids. The record originates from a study of T cell repertoires in cytomegalovirus infection. Study at large: Through public TCR beta signatures, both CMV infection and matching HLA type were indicated. Findings and caveats of the study: Identification of carriers of CMV plus the relevant HLA was achieved through cumulative public TCR beta family frequency. Dominating the ex vivo response were HLA-C-restricted CMV-specific TCR beta clonotypes.

TCRdb reprocessed the reads with MiXCR, giving one entry per CDR3 protein. This table has roughly 760,000 distinct CDR3 sequences, 35% appearing once. The TCR comes from a human donor in good health (CMV status not recorded). Some clones in this sample may be carry-over from other donors' samples. Sequenced: PBMCs. The chain links TRBV19 to TRBJ2-3, with D possibly matching TRBD2 (6 bases). CDR3 region: CARSPTRGPTDTQYF. The CDR3 DNA sequence: TGTGCCCGTAGCCCGACGCGGGGACCCACAGATACGCAGTATTTT. The full variable domain, with the rest looked up from reference TRBV19 and TRBJ2-3, is DGGITQSPKYLFRKEGQNVTLSCEQNLNHDAMYWYRQDPGQGLRLIYYSQIVNDFQKGDIAEGYSVSREKKESFPLTVTSAQKNPTAFYLCARSPTRGPTDTQYFGPGTRLTVL.